The present T cell receptor beta chain was sequenced within a study of memory CD4+ T cells and cytomegalovirus serostatus. Study-level background: Healthy Belgian adult donors included several CMV-positive and about two dozen CMV-negative people. Study-level findings and limits: Of under 200 reported CMV TCRbeta sequences, some 70 were found in memory CD4+ repertoires. The CMV-associated TCR signature appears largely within the CD4+ memory repertoire. Median bootstrapped AUC for CMV status was about 0.96 originally, around 0.91 US-trained.

Single viable CD3+CD4+CD8-CD45RO+ cells were sorted as the memory CD4+ T cells. V dropped 6 bases and J dropped 3; count of bases not matched to a gene: 10. Germline assignment: CDR1 SGHVS and CDR2 FQNEAQ. This CDR3 region has 18 residues. The assay was immunoSEQ multiplex PCR, and TCRdb's table has in-frame clones only and misses some. The sample has about 60,000 clones; less than 80% are singletons. Points on this clone: The antigen is undetermined.

This chain uses TRBV7-8 with TRBJ2-1, with TRBD2 matching over 14 bases. This receptor was obtained from an adult in good health and CMV-seronegative. The sequenced sample consisted of memory CD4+ T cells from blood. CDR3 loop: CASSTGTSGRLVYNEQFF. Here the CDR3 DNA reads TGTGCCAGCAGTACCGGGACTAGCGGGAGATTAGTCTACAATGAGCAGTTCTTC.